A selection of T cell receptor beta chains follows, all from one sample in a study of blood T cell repertoires in COVID-19. TCRdb's table, derived via immunoSEQ multiplex PCR, lists solely in-frame clones and lacks some. The table records 150,000 or so clones, 80% to 90% of them present only once. Sequencing was done on a sample of peripheral blood. The receptor set was obtained from a man in his fifties or sixties with COVID-19, enrolled during active disease. The conserved cysteine and the conserved F or W are not part of the CDR3 here. Fields, in order: D gene, V gene, J gene, CDR3 protein. D genes are given only for firm matches.

>.|TRBV19|TRBJ1-6
ASSRDHSRSYNSPLH
>.|TRBV20-1|TRBJ1-6
SASGLYNSPLH
>.|TRBV28|TRBJ1-2
ASRPVYRANYGYT
>.|TRBV12-5|TRBJ2-7
ASGLVLGHRGEQY
>TRBD1|TRBV30|TRBJ2-3
AWSVGTGADTQY
>.|TRBV5-4|TRBJ2-3
ASSFGGDTQY
>.|TRBV5-5|TRBJ1-5
ASSLGAPGQPQH
>.|TRBV4-1|TRBJ1-2
ASSLDIGGYT
>.|TRBV7-9|TRBJ2-5
ASEWGLGETQY
>.|TRBV7-9|TRBJ1-2
ASSFTGNGYT
>TRBD2|TRBV6-7|TRBJ2-7
ASSYIASGGQSSYEQY
>TRBD1|TRBV7-3|TRBJ1-6
ASSSTGGSNSPLH